One T cell receptor (beta chain) is described in this entry. The data derive from a study of blood T cell repertoires in COVID-19. CDR3 length: 13 residues. Germline loops: CDR1 SGHTA, CDR2 FQGNSA. Trimming stripped 5 bases from V and 4 bases from J, with 8 bases between. Sequenced by immunoSEQ multiplex PCR; TCRdb stores in-frame clones only, minus some. The table lists fewer than 250,000 clones, 70% to 85% of them singletons. The chain uses TRBV7-2 and TRBJ1-4, with D maybe TRBD1 (6 bases). The sequence derives from a man between 60 and 75 years old who had recovered from COVID-19. Specimen: PBMCs or T cells enriched from blood (not recorded which). The CDR3 loop is CASSPGVNEKLFF. CDR3 sequence (DNA): TGTGCCAGCAGCCCAGGGGTTAATGAAAAACTGTTTTTT.